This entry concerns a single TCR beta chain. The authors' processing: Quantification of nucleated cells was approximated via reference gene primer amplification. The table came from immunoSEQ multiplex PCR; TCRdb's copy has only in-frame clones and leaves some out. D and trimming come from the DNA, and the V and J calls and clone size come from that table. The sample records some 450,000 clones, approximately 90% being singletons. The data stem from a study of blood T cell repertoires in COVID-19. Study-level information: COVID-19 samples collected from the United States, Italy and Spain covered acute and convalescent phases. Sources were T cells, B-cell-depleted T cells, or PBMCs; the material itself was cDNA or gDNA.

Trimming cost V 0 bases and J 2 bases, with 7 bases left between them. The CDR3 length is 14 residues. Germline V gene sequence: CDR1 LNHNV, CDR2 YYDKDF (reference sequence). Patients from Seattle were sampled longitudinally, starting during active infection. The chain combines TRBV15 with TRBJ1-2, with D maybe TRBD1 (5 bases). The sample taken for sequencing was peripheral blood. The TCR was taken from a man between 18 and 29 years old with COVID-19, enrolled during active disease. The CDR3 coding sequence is TGTGCCACCAGCAGAGATGGGGGGAACTATGGCTACACCTTC. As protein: CATSRDGGNYGYTF.